Included here is one T cell receptor (beta chain) sequence, with context. There is no known antigen for this receptor. Base quality data are lacking; no much larger clone is found one base away. V was cut back by 0 bases and J by 2 bases, leaving a gap of 8 bases between them. CDR1 and CDR2 are drawn from the germline V gene: SQVTM, ANQGSEA. The CDR3 numbers 13 residues from cysteine through phenylalanine. The CDR3 DNA has 39 bases and is translated from base 1. This entry comes from a study of cytomegalovirus exposure and HLA in healthy donors (TCRdb year 2017). Describing the broader study: According to an earlier analysis of 450 to 650 of the donors, 150 million to 200 million T cells yielded over 100 million unique TCR beta sequences and around 300 Gb of sequence data. Around 320 gigabases of sequencing data and tens of millions of unique TCR sequences were included in an early release covering about 620 HLA-typed donors. Of the roughly 430 genotyped donors, 65% to 90% fell in the genetic ancestry cluster associated with self-reported Caucasian donors. The study was designed to test whether signatures of past pathogen exposure could be identified by cataloging public T cell receptors. The study profiled the T cell repertoires of more than 500 subjects by immunosequencing and related them to cytomegalovirus serostatus. Along with the roughly 670-subject first cohort, a separate validation cohort of over a hundred different subjects was used. To predict cytomegalovirus infection status, the study brought together high-throughput TCR immunosequencing, statistical association of individual TCRs with disease status, and machine learning. A later analysis re-analyzed previously published TCR beta repertoires from approximately 670 donors and added high-resolution HLA genotyping to study TCR occurrence patterns. In the later analysis, no new phenotypic data were used to find candidate immune exposures; instead, reliance was placed on TCR beta sequences and their occurrence across donors. To decide whether each TCR beta V gene segment behaved as functional or pseudogenic, an earlier analysis of nearly 600 of the donors relied on high-throughput TCR beta sequencing. Donor age, sex, ethnicity and CMV serostatus were compiled together with the repertoire data. Genome-wide SNP genotypes for about 65% of the 666 donors were used in a later genetic analysis, which treated that subset as a discovery cohort. Every repertoire in the discovery cohort had been generated on one and the same sequencing platform. Both class I and class II loci were covered by HLA typing, at four-digit resolution. Typing coverage varied by locus: 629-630 donors for A, B, C, DRB1 and DQB1; roughly 510 for DQA1; 606 for DPA1; fewer than 480 for DPB1. About five DR-DQ haplotypes were treated as single units for association and clustering because of strong linkage in the cohort. Across some 400 genotyped donors of the cohort, an average of roughly 250,000 unique TCR beta nucleotide sequences per donor were sequenced, and 15% to 20% of those sequences were non-productive.

What the work shows at the level of the full study, not this receptor alone: In a later analysis, several top co-occurrence clusters were reported to appear linked to parvovirus B19, influenza, CMV and Epstein-Barr virus. Assigning TCR associations to individual alleles was difficult when HLA alleles, especially DR and DQ, strongly co-occurred. A further reported finding was that TCR beta sequences accurately predicted the HLA-A and HLA-B alleles for most subjects in the first cohort. A cluster of highly shared sequence variants was judged likely to be a technical artifact of the sequencing pipeline. Across donors, most TCR sequences were observed very rarely, whereas some public TCRs were present in many individuals. Because the 87-base-pair reads could not distinguish some IMGT-functional V segments, including TRBV6-2 and TRBV6-3, those segments were excluded. The study listed 164 TCR beta chains as associated with cytomegalovirus. Compared with equally common non-associated chains, HLA-associated TCR beta chains in a later analysis were more clonally expanded and had lower generation probabilities. A later analysis found that most CMV-associated TCR beta chains appeared HLA-restricted, with HLA associations seemingly driven largely by CMV exposure. The authors suggested that the approach could potentially be extended to other disease states and immunological phenotypes. A later genetic analysis reported fewer N-insertions in productive TCRs among donors in an Asian-associated ancestry cluster than the roughly 700-donor mean. The presence/absence analyses assumed that sequencing depth was roughly uniform across donors, and that assumption may not be true. In an earlier analysis of some 550 of the donors, most TCR beta V segments were observed in productive rearrangements about 87% or about 30% of the time, broadly matching IMGT annotations. This cohort had only TCR beta chains sequenced, and the lack of alpha or paired-chain data limited which features could be detected. A few of the identified cytomegalovirus-associated TCR beta chains were confirmed in vitro to be specific for cytomegalovirus antigens. In a later analysis, the rate of TCR association differed among HLA loci, with DRB1 alleles having the most associated TCRs and HLA-C alleles having the fewest. Linkage disequilibrium might explain the correlated functional status among segregating V segments, but an unknown experimental factor could not be excluded. A later analysis associated approximately 17,000 TCR beta sequences with specific HLA alleles at a false discovery rate of 0.05. Because HLA typing was missing for some donors at each locus, association tests included only the typed subset. CMV serostatus was the only immune exposure information available for the cohort. Fewer than 20 rarely observed V segments, including chromosome 9 orphons, were excluded from the earlier analysis of approximately 600 of the donors because counts were too low. In a later genetic analysis, a missense DCLRE1C variant was associated with V-gene and J-gene trimming of TCR beta chains, and the association was replicated in an independent cohort. In both the original and validation cohorts, the classifier was reported to diagnose cytomegalovirus status with high specificity and sensitivity.

The cohort was made up of 500 to 800 healthy bone marrow donors. At the time of sampling, all cohort members were nominally healthy, though unrecorded immune exposures were likely present. The donor tested CMV seronegative and was one of the 352 seronegative cohort members. A peripheral blood sample was collected from each donor, and TCR beta sequencing was performed on peripheral blood mononuclear cells. Genomic DNA was extracted from the blood cell samples with the Qiagen DNeasy Blood Extraction Kit. The library was obtained by the immunoSEQ multiplex PCR assay. For the multiplex PCR, a mixture combining 60 forward primers for TCR Vbeta segments and 13 reverse primers for TCR Jbeta segments was used. The CDR3 region of rearranged TCR beta genes was amplified from genomic DNA with a multiplex PCR assay. On the Illumina HiSeq System, the amplified TCR beta libraries were sequenced as 87-base-pair reads. On the study's bioinformatics: A later analysis counted about 82 million unique TCR beta chains across the 666 repertoires, and roughly 9.9 million of these chains were shared by at least two donors. Raw reads were error-corrected and collapsed into unique sequences with a nearest-neighbor algorithm that merged closely related sequences to remove PCR and sequencing errors. Alignment of CDR3 sequences to IMGT reference sequences was used to assign V, D and J gene segments. For a sequence to be retained, a match of at least six nucleotides was required to both a V gene segment and a J gene segment. Rearrangements were called productive when the CDR3 lacked stop codons and stayed in frame with V and J; all others were non-productive. CDR3 was defined by IMGT convention, running from the second conserved V-encoded cysteine to the conserved J-encoded phenylalanine. Sequences without an unambiguous match to a single V gene segment were excluded from the earlier analysis of almost 600 of the donors. In an earlier analysis of several hundred of the donors, a V segment was called functional when productive rearrangements were above 56.7%, and segregating when the standard deviation between donors exceeded 5%. To diagnose cytomegalovirus status from the catalog of TCR beta chain sequences, a statistical classification framework was built. V and J gene assignment, in a later analysis, came from comparing TCR nucleotide sequences with IMGT/GENE-DB human TR gene sequences. A later analysis assigned CDR3 sequences and most-parsimonious VDJ recombination scenarios with the TCRdist pipeline. In a later analysis, every TCR beta chain was defined by the combination of its CDR3 amino acid sequence and its V-gene family, and reads without a unique V-gene family were dropped. To address suspected cross-contamination and a sequencing artifact, a later analysis removed under 600 highly shared, low-generation-probability nucleotide sequences. In a later analysis, a clonal expansion index for each public chain was calculated from normalized within-repertoire ranks of inferred template counts. Generation probabilities in a later analysis came from a VDJ recombination model fitted to out-of-frame rearrangements, and those results were checked against IGoR. A later analysis scored TCR-TCR, TCR-HLA and TCR-CMV co-occurrence with hypergeometric tests, applying a repertoire-size bias correction to TCR pairs. A later analysis estimated false discovery rates by permuting HLA or CMV assignments 20 times. In a later analysis, co-occurring TCRs were grouped using DBSCAN, with TCRdist sequence similarity added in when clustering inside HLA-allele-positive subsets. Repertoires with fewer than 30,000 or more than 120,000 public chains were left out of co-occurrence clustering, as were about 5 repertoires with anomalous nucleotide sharing. TCRdb took over this immuneACCESS table, retaining in-frame rearrangements with V and J assigned. Such tables are incomplete; in checked studies, under half of the missing clones stem from an unresolved V gene, and the remainder is unexplained. V, J and clone size are taken as reported in that table, and D and trimming were inferred from the DNA itself. This sample comprises fewer than 120,000 clones, around three quarters of them detected only once. 1% to 1.5% of the sample is held by the ten biggest clonotypes.

The TCR was taken from a woman under 40 in good health and CMV-seronegative. The sequencing input was PBMCs. This chain is built from TRBV29-1 and TRBJ2-7; TRBD1 might be the D gene, on 5 matching bases. The encoded CDR3 is CSVEEGRPYEQYF. The DNA reads TGCAGCGTTGAAGAGGGGCGACCCTACGAGCAGTACTTC.